This T cell receptor beta chain emerged from a study of blood T cell repertoires in COVID-19. Turning to the study itself: Samples of COVID-19 (acute and convalescent) were obtained from the United States, Italy and Spain. PBMCs, B-cell-depleted T cells, or T cells were the source of the cDNA or gDNA that made up the material.

Germline loops: CDR1 SGHDT, CDR2 YYEEEE. Trimming removed 0 bases from V and 7 bases from J; junction bases left unmatched: 7. This CDR3 region has 15 residues. Per the original data handling: Amplification of reference gene primers was used by the study to estimate nucleated cell counts. Libraries were prepared by immunoSEQ multiplex PCR; TCRdb keeps only in-frame clonotypes and omits some of them. The V and J calls and clone size come from that table; D and trimming were worked out from the DNA. The table records some 320,000 clones, about 87% of them present only once. The V gene is TRBV5-6, the J gene TRBJ1-2, with TRBD1 matching 9 bases. The sample was PBMCs or T cells enriched from blood (not recorded which). This clonotype originated in a woman in her 30s who had recovered from COVID-19. CDR3 sequence (DNA): TGTGCCAGCAGCTTGGTACAGGGGGCGCAATCTGGCTACACCTTC. The encoded protein is CASSLVQGAQSGYTF. The full variable domain, completed using reference TRBV5-6 and TRBJ1-2, is DAGVTQSPTHLIKTRGQQVTLRCSPKSGHDTVSWYQQALGQGPQFIFQYYEEEERQRGNFPDRFSGHQFPNYSSELNVNALLLGDSALYLCASSLVQGAQSGYTFGSGTRLTVV.